Presented here are 4 T cell receptor beta chains from one specimen sequenced in a study of PD-L1 blockade in urothelial cancer. This table comes from immunoSEQ multiplex PCR, and its TCRdb copy is limited to in-frame clones, with some not included. This sample carries 83,000 or so clones, approximately 82% of them seen once, and the ten largest clones take roughly 8%. Time point in this sample: peripheral blood 6 weeks after treatment start. The material was PBMCs, obtained around atezolizumab (anti-PD-L1) treatment. These receptors all come from a man aged 70 or older with urothelial cancer.

This chain connects TRBV6-6 to TRBJ1-1; TRBD1 matches 8 bases. Germline lookup yields CDR1 MNHNY and CDR2 SVGAGI (reference sequence). V trimming: 0 bases; J trimming: 7 bases; junction bases outside the gene matches: 10. This CDR3 spans 16 amino acids. This CDR3 is CASSYSRQGRSGEAFF. The DNA for the CDR3 is TGTGCCAGCAGTTACTCCCGACAGGGGCGGAGTGGTGAAGCTTTCTTT.

This clone was recorded once. The chain recombines TRBV7-2 with TRBJ2-7; 9 bases match TRBD1. V lost 6 bases to trimming and J lost 7 bases; unmatched junction nucleotides: 10. The CDR3 runs to 14 residues. The germline V gene has CDR1 SGHTA and CDR2 FQGNSA. CDR3 residues: CASSRTGAAGEQYF. CDR3 in DNA: TGTGCCAGCAGTCGGACAGGGGCCGCAGGGGAGCAGTACTTC.

The chain links TRBV4-3 to TRBJ1-2, with a tentative D call TRBD1 (5 bases). Trimming shortened V by 0 bases and J by 0 bases, and 17 bases separated the two germline ends. Germline V lookup: CDR1 LGHNA, CDR2 YSLEER. The CDR3 contains 18 residues. The CDR3 protein is CASSQEMRTDRPNYGYTF. For the CDR3, the DNA is TGCGCCAGCAGCCAAGAAATGAGGACCGACAGACCTAACTATGGCTACACCTTC.

A few counts support this clone. DNA for the CDR3: TGTGCCAGCAGTTGGACATTTAACACTGAAGCTTTCTTT. Its protein product is CASSWTFNTEAFF. The rearrangement links TRBV6-7 to TRBJ1-1; possible D gene TRBD1, 5 bases. TRBV6-7 is marked as an open reading frame, function uncertain. This CDR3 has 13 amino acids. Deletions cut 4 bases from V and 2 bases from J, with 8 bases between.